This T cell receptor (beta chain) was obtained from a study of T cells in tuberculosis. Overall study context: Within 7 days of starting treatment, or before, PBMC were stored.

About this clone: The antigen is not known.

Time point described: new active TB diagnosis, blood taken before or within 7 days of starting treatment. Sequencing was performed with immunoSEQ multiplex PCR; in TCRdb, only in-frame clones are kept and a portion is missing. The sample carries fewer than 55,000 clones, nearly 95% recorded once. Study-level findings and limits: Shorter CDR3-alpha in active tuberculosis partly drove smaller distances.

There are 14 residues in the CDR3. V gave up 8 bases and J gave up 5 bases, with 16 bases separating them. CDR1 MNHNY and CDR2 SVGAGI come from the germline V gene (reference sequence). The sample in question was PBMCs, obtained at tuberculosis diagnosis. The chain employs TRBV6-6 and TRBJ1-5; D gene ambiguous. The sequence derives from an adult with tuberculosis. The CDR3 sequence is CASGEGRRHQPQHF. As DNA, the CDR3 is TGTGCCAGCGGTGAGGGTCGAAGGCATCAGCCCCAGCATTTT.